This TCR beta chain was sequenced for a study of blood T cell repertoires in COVID-19. Study details: The study drew acute and convalescent COVID-19 samples from the United States, Italy and Spain. The cDNA or gDNA used as material had been derived from T cells, B-cell-depleted T cells, or PBMCs.

Sequencing used immunoSEQ multiplex PCR; TCRdb keeps in-frame clones, though not all of them. The sample has about 260,000 clones; under 90% are singletons. The junction had 11 bases not matched to a gene; V was cut back by 8 bases and J by 7 bases. Germline V gene sequence: CDR1 SNHLY, CDR2 FYNNEI. This CDR3 comprises 14 residues. Sequencing was done on a sample of peripheral blood. This sequence originates from a man in his 60s with acute or convalescent COVID-19. This chain links TRBV2 with TRBJ1-5, with TRBD1 matching over 7 bases. The CDR3 region is CASSQEGARQPQHF. CDR3 bases: TGTGCCAGCTCTCAGGAGGGGGCGAGGCAGCCCCAGCATTTT.